Below, one T cell receptor (beta chain) is given with its context. The data originate from a study of blood T cell repertoires in COVID-19. Study as a whole: COVID-19 samples collected from the United States, Italy and Spain covered acute and convalescent phases.

This CDR3 is built from 14 residues. Trimming pared 6 bases from V and 0 bases from J, leaving 11 bases between. Germline CDR1 SNHLY, CDR2 FYNNEI. In the source study's methods: Quantification of nucleated cells was approximated via reference gene primer amplification. This table comes from immunoSEQ multiplex PCR, and its TCRdb copy is limited to in-frame clones, with some not included. From that table come the V and J calls and clone size; the DNA was used to work out D and trimming. The sample includes around 130,000 clones, approximately 80% of them seen just once. The sample consisted of peripheral blood. The genes are TRBV2 and TRBJ1-1, with D maybe TRBD1 (6 bases). The source of this sequence is a woman in her fifties or sixties with acute or convalescent COVID-19. CDR3 nucleotides: TGTGCCAGCAGAGTACAGGGAGTGAACACTGAAGCTTTCTTT. It specifies CASRVQGVNTEAFF.